This note documents a single T cell receptor beta chain sequence. The antigen is unknown. Germline and junction disagree at one end, which may indicate a read error. The CDR3 is made up of 13 amino acids. Germline V lookup: CDR1 SGHNT, CDR2 YENEEA. The record originates from a study of esophageal squamous cell carcinoma under preoperative chemotherapy. TCRdb re-called the PCR reads with MiXCR, one entry per CDR3 protein. Of 25,000 to 35,000 distinct CDR3 sequences listed, about half are singletons. Regarding time point: before preoperative PTX-NDP chemotherapy. Preoperative chemotherapy with paclitaxel-nedaplatin was given to patients before surgery. General study findings and limits: Chemotherapy was followed by significantly higher TCR diversity in peripheral T cells only, not tumor-infiltrating lymphocytes. Paclitaxel-nedaplatin therapy caused immediate, substantial clonotype frequency changes.

The sequence was obtained from a human donor with esophageal squamous cell carcinoma. The donor label of this sample is uncertain. The sample was acquired from a patient given preoperative chemotherapy. This chain joins TRBV11-3 and TRBJ2-3; D remains unclear. CDR3 bases: TGTGCCAGCAGCTCCACTGAATTGGATACGCAGTACTTT. Amino acids: CASSSTELDTQYF.